The clone carrying this T cell receptor (beta chain) was counted a single time. Its antigen is still unknown. V was clipped by 4 bases and J by 6 bases, with 18 bases between them. This CDR3 has 16 residues. CDR1 MNHEY and CDR2 SMNVEV come from the germline V gene (reference sequence). These data come from a study of T cell responses to AZD1222 COVID-19 vaccine. Study results and limitations: There were mostly white British donors and more females than males, and clonal diversity was possibly underestimated. Among spike-specific TCRs, nearly half reportedly target unmutated variant regions. Only after the peak T cell response were repertoires sampled. A rise in Spike-specific TCR breadth and depth followed two AZD1222 doses.

Only in-frame clones appear in the TCRdb table, and some are missing; sequencing was by immunoSEQ multiplex PCR. The sample holds 140,000 to 150,000 clones, roughly nine tenths seen once. This chain joins TRBV27 and TRBJ2-2; no reliable D call. This clonotype was sampled from an adult in good health. This material consisted of peripheral blood, taken on day 0 of AZD1222 vaccination. This CDR3 reads CASSSTDWYGSGELFF. DNA for the CDR3: TGTGCCAGCAGTTCCACCGACTGGTATGGGTCCGGGGAGCTGTTTTTT.